This is a list of T cell receptor beta chains from one sample in a study of a mutant IDH1 vaccine in newly diagnosed glioma. The data were produced by immunoSEQ multiplex PCR, yet TCRdb's version contains in-frame clones alone and is incomplete. This sample yields roughly 99,000 clones, of which about 90% are seen a single time; approximately 0.6% belongs to the top ten. The starting material was PBMCs, obtained from a glioma patient treated with radiotherapy, temozolomide or both. The receptors were gathered from a woman aged 50 to 60 with glioma. CDR3s include the opening cysteine and the closing phenylalanine or tryptophan. D genes are given only for firm matches. Only some rows state a clone size, as once, few, many or a class for expanded clones.

clone_size	d_call	j_call	cdr3_length	v_call	cdr3_aa	cdr3_nt
-	-	TRBJ1-6	14	TRBV6-5	CASSGDRGKSPLHF	TGTGCCAGCAGTGGTGACAGAGGCAAGTCACCCCTCCACTTT
-	-	TRBJ2-7	11	TRBV11-2	CASSFYYEQYF	TGTGCCAGCAGTTTCTACTACGAGCAGTACTTC
once	-	TRBJ1-4	14	TRBV7-2	CASSLVGTNEKLFF	TGTGCCAGCAGCTTAGTCGGGACTAATGAAAAACTGTTTTTT
-	TRBD1	TRBJ1-4	16	TRBV18	CASSPQGAGTNEKLFF	TGTGCCAGCTCACCACAGGGGGCGGGAACTAATGAAAAACTGTTTTTT
-	TRBD2	TRBJ2-7	13	TRBV7-9	CASSTSGLYEQYF	TGTGCCAGCAGCACTAGCGGTTTGTACGAGCAGTACTTC
-	-	TRBJ2-7	15	TRBV28	CASSPSPRSSYEQYF	TGTGCCAGCAGTCCCTCGCCGAGAAGCTCCTACGAGCAGTACTTC
-	-	TRBJ2-5	13	TRBV6-6	CASKWASEETQYF	TGTGCCAGCAAATGGGCTAGCGAGGAGACCCAGTACTTC
-	-	TRBJ2-1	15	TRBV27	CASSLSPRGLNEQFF	TGTGCCAGCAGTTTATCCCCTAGGGGCCTCAATGAGCAGTTCTTC
-	TRBD1	TRBJ2-1	17	TRBV9	CASSPTLGTGLGNEQFF	TGTGCCAGCAGCCCTACCCTTGGGACAGGGTTAGGCAATGAGCAGTTCTTC
-	TRBD2	TRBJ2-2	17	TRBV28	CASNPSSGRGNTGELFF	TGTGCCAGCAACCCATCTAGCGGGAGAGGGAACACCGGGGAGCTGTTTTTT
-	TRBD1	TRBJ2-7	15	TRBV11-2	CASSGGTGQGYEQYF	TGTGCCAGCAGCGGAGGAACGGGACAGGGTTACGAGCAGTACTTC
-	-	TRBJ2-2	15	TRBV5-1	CASSLGQDNTGELFF	TGCGCCAGCAGCTTGGGACAGGACAATACCGGGGAGCTGTTTTTT
-	-	TRBJ1-1	13	TRBV30	CAWSLERTLLSFF	TGTGCCTGGAGTCTGGAGCGAACACTGCTGTCTTTCTTT
few	-	TRBJ1-2	12	TRBV5-6	CASSLVAFGYTF	TGTGCCAGCAGCTTGGTAGCCTTTGGCTACACCTTC
-	-	TRBJ2-1	15	TRBV11-1	CASSFVTSSYNEQFF	TGTGCCAGCAGCTTTGTGACTAGTTCCTACAATGAGCAGTTCTTC
-	TRBD2	TRBJ2-5	16	TRBV7-9	CASSQRPSGTIETQYF	TGTGCCAGCAGCCAGCGCCCTAGCGGAACGATAGAGACCCAGTACTTC
-	-	TRBJ2-1	15	TRBV9	CASSVGRGMFDEQFF	TGTGCCAGCAGCGTAGGGCGGGGAATGTTCGATGAGCAGTTCTTC
-	TRBD1	TRBJ1-1	15	TRBV4-2	CASSQVTGVNTEAFF	TGTGCCAGCAGCCAAGTGACAGGGGTGAACACTGAAGCTTTCTTT
-	-	TRBJ2-7	15	TRBV4-1	CASSQPLATNYEQYF	TGCGCCAGCAGCCAACCTCTAGCGACCAACTACGAGCAGTACTTC
-	TRBD1	TRBJ1-2	15	TRBV29-1	CSVGLIRQGAKGYTF	TGCAGCGTTGGGCTAATCAGACAGGGGGCGAAAGGCTACACCTTC
-	-	TRBJ2-3	15	TRBV7-9	CASSLRPGGTDTQYF	TGTGCCAGCAGCTTAAGACCAGGGGGCACAGATACGCAGTATTTT
-	-	TRBJ1-2	16	TRBV6-1	CASSASGRLTYYGYTF	TGTGCCAGCAGTGCCTCGGGACGGTTAACTTACTATGGCTACACCTTC
-	-	TRBJ2-3	13	TRBV4-1	CASTGTSTDTQYF	TGCGCCTCGACGGGCACTAGCACAGATACGCAGTATTTT
-	TRBD2	TRBJ2-7	15	TRBV11-2	CASSTTSEWAYEQYF	TGTGCCAGCAGCACCACTAGCGAGTGGGCCTACGAGCAGTACTTC
-	TRBD1	TRBJ1-2	17	TRBV5-1	CASSLPWGQGARYGYTF	TGCGCCAGCAGCTTGCCTTGGGGACAGGGGGCGAGGTATGGCTACACCTTC
-	-	TRBJ2-5	15	TRBV9	CASSVGSGFQETQYF	TGTGCCAGCAGCGTAGGGTCAGGGTTCCAAGAGACCCAGTACTTC
-	TRBD1	TRBJ1-2	13	TRBV5-5	CASSLGDSYGYTF	TGTGCCAGCAGCTTGGGGGACAGCTATGGCTACACCTTC
-	-	TRBJ2-1	14	TRBV10-1	CASSESGGGGEQFF	TGCGCCAGCAGTGAGTCGGGGGGCGGGGGCGAGCAGTTCTTC
-	-	TRBJ1-1	16	TRBV15	CATSRGRTALNTEAFF	TGTGCCACCAGCAGAGGCCGGACAGCTTTGAACACTGAAGCTTTCTTT
-	TRBD1	TRBJ2-3	14	TRBV6-4	CASSEQGATDTQYF	TGTGCCAGCAGTGAGCAGGGGGCTACAGATACGCAGTATTTT
-	TRBD1	TRBJ2-2	14	TRBV9	CASSGTGDTGELFF	TGTGCCAGCAGCGGTACAGGGGACACCGGGGAGCTGTTTTTT
-	-	TRBJ2-5	13	TRBV9	CASSAGTGETQYF	TGTGCCAGCAGCGCCGGGACTGGAGAGACCCAGTACTTC
-	-	TRBJ2-7	14	TRBV9	CASSEGGGGYEQYF	TGTGCCAGCAGCGAAGGAGGGGGCGGCTACGAGCAGTACTTC
-	-	TRBJ2-1	12	TRBV5-1	CASSFQGDEQFF	TGCGCCAGCAGCTTCCAGGGCGATGAGCAGTTCTTC
-	TRBD2	TRBJ2-7	14	TRBV10-3	CAISSSGGTYEQYF	TGTGCCATCAGCTCTAGCGGGGGGACCTACGAGCAGTACTTC
few	-	TRBJ1-5	14	TRBV9	CASSVEGGNQPQHF	TGTGCCAGCAGCGTAGAAGGAGGAAATCAGCCCCAGCATTTT
-	-	TRBJ2-5	16	TRBV9	CASSVGGGGAGETQYF	TGTGCCAGCAGCGTAGGGGGCGGGGGCGCGGGAGAGACCCAGTACTTC
-	-	TRBJ2-1	11	TRBV28	CASSPRHEQFF	TGTGCCAGCAGCCCCCGACATGAGCAGTTCTTC
-	-	TRBJ1-1	16	TRBV4-2	CASSQRDGLLGTEAFF	TGTGCCAGCAGCCAAAGGGACGGACTTTTGGGCACTGAAGCTTTCTTT
-	TRBD1	TRBJ1-2	14	TRBV28	CASSTQTGNYGYTF	TGTGCCAGCAGTACCCAGACAGGGAACTATGGCTACACCTTC
-	-	TRBJ1-2	13	TRBV6-4	CASSYLGDYGYTF	TGTGCCAGCAGTTACCTAGGGGACTATGGCTACACCTTC